The source of this T cell receptor (beta chain) is a study of control samples from healthy donors and cancer patients. This CDR3 has 15 residues. Germline CDR1 reads LNHNV; CDR2 reads YYDKDF (reference sequence). V shed 3 bases and J 7 bases; nucleotides not matched to a gene: 9. Generated by immunoSEQ multiplex PCR, the TCRdb table keeps only in-frame clones and is missing some. Of tens of thousands of clones listed, roughly nine tenths are singletons. The V gene is TRBV15, the J gene TRBJ1-5, with 7 bases fitting TRBD1. Sequenced: blood. The receptor was derived from a middle-aged man in good health. CDR3 sequence reads: CATSSIVAGGQPQHF. As DNA, the CDR3 is TGTGCCACCAGCAGCATCGTGGCAGGGGGACAGCCCCAGCATTTT.